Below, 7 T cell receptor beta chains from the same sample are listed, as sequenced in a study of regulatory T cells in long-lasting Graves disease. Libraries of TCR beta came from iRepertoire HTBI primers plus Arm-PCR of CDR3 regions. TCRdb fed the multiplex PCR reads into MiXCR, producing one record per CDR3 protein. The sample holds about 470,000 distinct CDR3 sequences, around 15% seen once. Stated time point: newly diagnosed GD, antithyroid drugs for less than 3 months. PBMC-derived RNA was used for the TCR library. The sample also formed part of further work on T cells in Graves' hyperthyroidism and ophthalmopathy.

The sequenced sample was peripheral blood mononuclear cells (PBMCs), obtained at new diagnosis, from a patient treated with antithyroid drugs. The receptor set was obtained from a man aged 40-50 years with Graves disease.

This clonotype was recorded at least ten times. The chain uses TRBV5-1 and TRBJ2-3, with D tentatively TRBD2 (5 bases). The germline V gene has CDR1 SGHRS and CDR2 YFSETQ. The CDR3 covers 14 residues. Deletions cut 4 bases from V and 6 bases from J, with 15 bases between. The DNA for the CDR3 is TGCGCCAGCAGCCCTCTCGGGGTTGGGGATACGCAGTATTTT. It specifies CASSPLGVGDTQYF.

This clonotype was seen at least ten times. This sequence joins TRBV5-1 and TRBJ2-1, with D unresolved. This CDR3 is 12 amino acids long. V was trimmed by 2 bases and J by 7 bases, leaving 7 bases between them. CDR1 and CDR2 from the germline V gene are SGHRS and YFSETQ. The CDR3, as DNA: TGCGCCAGCAGCTTCAGGTTAAATGAGCAGTTCTTC. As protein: CASSFRLNEQFF.

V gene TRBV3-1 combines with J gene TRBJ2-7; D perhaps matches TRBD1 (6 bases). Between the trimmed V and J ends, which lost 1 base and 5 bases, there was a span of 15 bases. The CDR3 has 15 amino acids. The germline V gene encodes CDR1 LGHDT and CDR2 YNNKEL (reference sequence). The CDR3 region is CASSQGFRGGHEQYF. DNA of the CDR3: TGTGCCAGCAGCCAAGGGTTCAGGGGCGGCCACGAGCAGTACTTC.

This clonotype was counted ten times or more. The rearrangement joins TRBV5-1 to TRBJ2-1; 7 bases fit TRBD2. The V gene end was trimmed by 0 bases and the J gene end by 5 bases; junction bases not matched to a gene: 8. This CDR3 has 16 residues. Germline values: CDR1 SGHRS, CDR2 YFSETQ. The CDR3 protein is CASSLAEAGVHNEQFF. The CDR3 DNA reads TGCGCCAGCAGCTTGGCCGAGGCGGGAGTCCACAATGAGCAGTTCTTC.

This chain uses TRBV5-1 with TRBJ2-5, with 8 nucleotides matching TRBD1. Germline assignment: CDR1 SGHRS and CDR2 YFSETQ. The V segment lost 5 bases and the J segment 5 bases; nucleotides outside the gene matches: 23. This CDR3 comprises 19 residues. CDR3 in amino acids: CASRLGKMALDRVTETQYF. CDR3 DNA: TGCGCCAGCAGGTTAGGGAAAATGGCGCTGGACAGGGTTACGGAGACCCAGTACTTC.

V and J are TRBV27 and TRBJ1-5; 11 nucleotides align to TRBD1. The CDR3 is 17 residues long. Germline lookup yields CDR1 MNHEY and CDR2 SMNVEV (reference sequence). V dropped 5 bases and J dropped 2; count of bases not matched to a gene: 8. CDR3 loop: CASSDRDRGIGNQPQHF. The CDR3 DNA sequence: TGTGCCAGCAGTGACCGGGACAGGGGGATAGGCAATCAGCCCCAGCATTTT.

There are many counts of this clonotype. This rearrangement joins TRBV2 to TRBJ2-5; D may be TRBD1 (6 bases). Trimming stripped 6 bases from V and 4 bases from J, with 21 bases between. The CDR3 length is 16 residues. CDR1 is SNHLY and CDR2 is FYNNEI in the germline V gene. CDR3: CASRRTGNRVGETQYF. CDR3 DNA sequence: TGTGCCAGCAGACGTACAGGGAACAGGGTGGGAGAGACCCAGTACTTC.